This T cell receptor (beta chain) emerged from a study of tumor-infiltrating lymphocytes in primary liver carcinoma. Study background: Participating patients were men and women between 30 and 69 years old. Findings and limits, study-wide: Tumor-adjacent and tumor-blood pairs shared less of their repertoires than tumor region pairs shared. Tumors carried a top-250-clone fraction significantly exceeding that of blood (p = 0.039).

Blood RNA came from unsorted whole blood; germline DNA was also extracted. Preoperatively, peripheral blood was drawn, approximately 4 milliliters in total. The input was 450 to 500 ng total RNA; TCR beta cDNA was made from it with a constant-region primer. Sequencing libraries for TCR beta derived from three nested multiplex PCR rounds that used slightly modified ARM-PCR. TRBV1-TRBV30 forward primers paired with a C-beta reverse primer were used in the first two PCR rounds, which ran approximately 10 cycles each. TCRdb ran MiXCR on the multiplex PCR reads and lists one entry per CDR3 protein. Of hundreds of thousands of distinct CDR3 sequences in the sample, roughly two thirds were seen once. J gave up 1 base and V 4 bases, and 0 bases lay outside the gene matches. CDR3 length equals 14 residues. Ten or more counts support this clonotype. Its specificity is unknown.

Sequenced sample: peripheral blood. The sequence derives from a man aged 40-49 years with primary liver carcinoma and hepatitis B virus infection. The chain has TRBV12-3 or TRBV12-4 and TRBJ1-5, with 8 bases matching TRBD1. CDR3 region: CASSSGGSNQPQHF. As DNA, the CDR3 is TGTGCCAGCAGTTCAGGGGGCAGCAATCAGCCCCAGCATTTT.